Shown below are 6 T cell receptor beta chains from a single sample sequenced in a study of blood T cell repertoires in COVID-19. TCRdb's copy holds only in-frame clones and misses some; the assay was immunoSEQ multiplex PCR. The data contain approximately 210,000 clones, just under 85% of them singletons. The material sequenced was peripheral blood. These TCRs come from a woman in her sixties or seventies with active or convalescent COVID-19.

The chain employs TRBV2 and TRBJ2-7; TRBD2 might be the D (6 bases). The CDR3 has 12 residues. Trimming pared 6 bases from V and 2 bases from J, leaving 8 bases between. CDR1 SNHLY and CDR2 FYNNEI come from the germline V gene. The CDR3 DNA follows: TGTGCCAGCAGGGGCGGGACCTACGAGCAGTACTTC. Protein sequence: CASRGGTYEQYF.

The rearrangement joins TRBV10-2 to TRBJ2-1; possible D gene TRBD2, 7 bases. This CDR3 is built from 18 residues. Trimming cost V 6 bases and J 6 bases, with 27 bases left between them. Germline V gives CDR1 WSHSY, CDR2 SAAADI. CDR3 nucleotide sequence: TGCGCCAGCAGCCACGTCCTTATATCGGGGGGCGCCTTCAATGAGCAGTTCTTC. This gives the protein CASSHVLISGGAFNEQFF.

The chain links TRBV7-6 to TRBJ1-5; D gene uncertain. V lost 5 bases to trimming and J lost 4 bases, with 9 bases between them. The CDR3 runs 13 residues. Germline CDR1 and CDR2: SGHVS and FNYEAQ. The CDR3 protein is CASSTQENQPQHF. The CDR3, as DNA: TGTGCCAGCAGCACCCAGGAAAATCAGCCCCAGCATTTT. Full variable domain (outside the CDR3, taken from reference TRBV7-6 and TRBJ1-5): GAGVSQSPRYKVTKRGQDVALRCDPISGHVSLYWYRQALGQGPEFLTYFNYEAQQDKSGLPNDRFSAERPEGSISTLTIQRTEQRDSAMYRCASSTQENQPQHFGDGTRLSIL.

This clone has just one count. V is TRBV10-2 and J is TRBJ1-2, with 10 positions matching TRBD1. This CDR3 has 15 amino acids. Germline V CDR1 and CDR2: WSHSY, SAAADI. With V trimmed by 2 bases and J by 8 bases, 8 bases remained unmatched. Here the CDR3 DNA reads TGCGCCAGCAGTGAGACCACTGGACAGGGGGGAGGCTACACCTTC. Its translation is CASSETTGQGGGYTF.

In its sample, this clone was seen a few times. This chain links TRBV6-5 with TRBJ1-2; possibly TRBD1 for D (5 bases). The V gene's germline CDR1 is MNHEY and CDR2 SVGAGI. Trimming took 2 bases from V and 7 from J, leaving 11 bases between them. The CDR3 is made up of 13 amino acids. The CDR3 loop reads CASSYTGGGGYTF. CDR3 DNA: TGTGCCAGCAGTTACACCGGGGGGGGTGGCTACACCTTC.

This rearrangement joins TRBV3-1 (or the pseudogene TRBV3-2) to TRBJ2-7, with 14 bases matching TRBD2. J lost 3 bases, V lost 5 bases, and 3 bases had no gene match. Germline CDR1 LGHDT, CDR2 YNNKEL (reference sequence). This CDR3 region has 15 residues. CDR3 nucleotides: TGTGCCAGCAGCTTGGGACTAGCGGGAGTCTACGAGCAGTACTTC. Protein product: CASSLGLAGVYEQYF.